This TCR beta chain was sequenced during a study of shared clonotypes between healthy human individuals (dated by TCRdb to the early 2020s). At the level of the whole study: A couple of women and a few men aged 18 to 49 years were included in the cohort. To estimate repertoire size and how much clonotype sharing occurs between individuals, the study deeply sequenced the blood TCR repertoires of roughly 5 healthy adults. Per donor, three plates each were used for CD4 naive and CD4 memory, two for CD8 naive, and one for CD8 memory. Leukapheresis yielded between about 0.94 and 8.9 billion PBMCs per donor. To increase sequencing depth and limit assay-specific biases, TCR repertoire library preparation and sequencing were carried out by different laboratories using diverse techniques. General findings and caveats noted by the study authors: Compared with non-shared clonotypes, clonotypes shared by all four sorted-subset donors had higher generation probabilities. Sampling was restricted to blood, and TCR repertoires in tissue are likely to differ from TCR repertoires in blood. Pairwise subsampling led to the expectation that sequencing depth would affect the degree of clonotype sharing among donors. Even with the large sequencing depth, rarefaction of the sorted-subset datasets indicated that sequencing was incomplete. Naive subsets generally had larger estimated clonotype richness than memory subsets. Across several donors, about 4.5% of naive CD4, 3% to 3.5% of naive CD8, 2.3% of memory CD4, and around 0.4% of memory CD8 clonotypes were shared. The genetic and exposure-history diversity represented was limited by the small number of donors.

Points on this clone: Its antigen target is currently unknown. No base quality information exists; no much larger clone differs at one position.

From cysteine to phenylalanine, the CDR3 is 15 amino acids long. Here the CDR3 DNA is all that survives: 45 bases in frame from base 1. V was cut back by 5 bases and J by 0 bases, leaving a gap of 11 bases between them. The germline V gene gives CDR1 as KGHSH and CDR2 as LQKENI. TCR CDR3 regions were amplified from genomic DNA by multiplex PCR using the deep immunoSEQ assay. Genomic DNA extracted from each cell subset was distributed evenly over all wells of several immunoSEQ 96-well plates, and each plate served as one replicate. For sorted subsets, each replicate PCR was loaded with 200 to 250 ng genomic DNA, equivalent to 25,000 to 30,000 T cell genomes. Purified libraries were quantified with a Qubit 3.0 fluorometer, sized on a Bioanalyzer 2100, and re-quantified with the KAPA Library Quantification kit. Every immunoSEQ 96-well plate was sequenced on a separate single-read 150-cycle Illumina NextSeq 550 flow cell. Per the source publication's procedure: Because the immunoSEQ output held only junctional sequences and lacked quality scores, the filtering could not match the filtering applied to full-length reads. To assign V/J genes and CDR3, sequences were annotated against IMGT germline references using PyIR, a Python wrapper for IgBLAST v1.9. Reads were removed for weak V/J assignments (E-value above 1e-6), missing CDR3, stop codons, out-of-frame junctions, or ambiguous translated residues. A V3J clonotype was defined by an identical inferred V gene, J gene, and CDR3 amino acid sequence. Percentage overlap between repertoires was computed as shared unique clonotypes divided by the size of the smaller repertoire. RTK rarefaction, the Chao1 estimator, and Recon v2.1 estimates of unobserved clonotypes were used to assess repertoire richness. For all TCRbeta clonotypes obtained by the gDNA method from a few donors, generation probabilities were computed with OLGA. Drawn from immuneACCESS, this table holds only the in-frame rearrangements with V and J called that TCRdb kept. Clones are partly lost; checked studies trace under half to an unresolved V gene and leave the rest unexplained. V and J calls and clone size are those listed in that table; D and trimming were worked out from the DNA. For this sample there are over a million clones; about four fifths appear just once. The ten most abundant clones make up 0.5% to 0.65% of the sample.

Healthy HIV-negative adults with no recently reported acute infections or vaccinations were included as donors. Every donor was a Caucasian adult living in Nashville, Tennessee, USA. CD4+ T cells were enriched through magnetic negative selection, after which naive cells were positively selected on CD45RA and the remaining negative fraction served as the memory subset. Blood was obtained by leukapheresis, after which PBMCs were separated by Ficoll-Histopaque density gradient centrifugation and cryopreserved in liquid nitrogen vapor phase. Analytical flow cytometry was used to check the purity and quantity of every magnetically sorted T cell population. Each sorted fraction had its genomic DNA isolated and then quantified by UV absorbance on a Nanodrop 2000c.

Sequencing input: memory CD4+ T cells from PBMCs. In light of the paper, this sample's cell subset or site label describes: CD45RA-negative fraction. The TCR comes from a man between 18 and 35 years old in good health. Some clones in this sample may be carry-over from other donors' samples. The sequence is built from TRBV18 and TRBJ1-5; no D gene can be assigned with confidence. The DNA reads TGTGCCAGCTCATCTACAGCATATAGCAATCAGCCCCAGCATTTT. Translated, it gives CASSSTAYSNQPQHF.